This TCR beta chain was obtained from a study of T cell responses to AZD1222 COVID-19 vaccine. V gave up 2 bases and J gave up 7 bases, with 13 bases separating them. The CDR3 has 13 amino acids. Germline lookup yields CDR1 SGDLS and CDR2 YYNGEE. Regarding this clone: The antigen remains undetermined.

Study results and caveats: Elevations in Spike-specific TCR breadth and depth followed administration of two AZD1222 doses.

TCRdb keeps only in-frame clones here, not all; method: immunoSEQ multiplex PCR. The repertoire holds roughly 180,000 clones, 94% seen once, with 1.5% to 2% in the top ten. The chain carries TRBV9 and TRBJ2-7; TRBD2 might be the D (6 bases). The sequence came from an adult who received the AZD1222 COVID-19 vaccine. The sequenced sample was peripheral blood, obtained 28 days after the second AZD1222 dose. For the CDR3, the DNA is TGTGCCAGCAGCGTCACGGGGCGGGATGAGCAGTACTTC. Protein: CASSVTGRDEQYF.